The 24 T cell receptor beta chains in this list originate from one sample, sequenced in a study of Ad26.COV2.S vaccination and SARS-CoV-2 variants. Assay: immunoSEQ multiplex PCR; the TCRdb copy retains only in-frame clones and omits some. The table has around 350,000 clones, 85% seen once; the top ten hold roughly 3.1%. Treatment specified: about 20 received Ad26.COV2.S at low or high dose, single or two shots; 5 received placebo; per-sample allocation not given. The samples were gathered on day 63 after the first injection of vaccine or placebo. Sequenced here: peripheral blood, sampled in a trial of Ad26.COV2.S vaccine versus placebo. The receptors were gathered from a person aged 18 to 65 who received the Ad26.COV2.S COVID-19 vaccine or a placebo.

This rearrangement joins TRBV7-2 to TRBJ1-3; 8 bases fit TRBD1. CDR3 length: 15 residues. Germline lookup yields CDR1 SGHTA and CDR2 FQGNSA. Losses at the gene ends were 0 bases for V and 3 bases for J; bases not matched to a gene: 1. The CDR3 region has the DNA TGTGCCAGCAGCTTAGCCGACAGGGGTGGAAACACCATATATTTT. It is translated as CASSLADRGGNTIYF.

The V and J genes are TRBV6-4 and TRBJ1-6; 8 nucleotides line up with TRBD1. The trim removed 1 base at V and 9 bases at J, leaving 5 bases unmatched. Per germline, CDR1 MRHNA and CDR2 SNTAGT. This CDR3 is built from 15 residues. CDR3 region: CASSDWAGGRSPLHF. The CDR3 coding sequence is TGTGCCAGCAGTGACTGGGCAGGGGGCCGTTCACCCCTCCACTTT.

The chain employs TRBV28 and TRBJ2-6; 7 positions agree with TRBD1. Germline CDR1 MDHEN, CDR2 SYDVKM. The CDR3 consists of 17 residues. Trimming removed 8 bases from V and 0 bases from J; junction bases left unmatched: 10. CDR3 sequence reads: CASGLGTAVSGANVLTF. The CDR3 DNA reads as TGTGCCAGCGGGTTGGGGACAGCCGTCTCTGGGGCCAACGTCCTGACTTTC.

A single count supports this clone. The chain joins TRBV3-1 (or the pseudogene TRBV3-2) to TRBJ2-5; 9 nucleotides match TRBD2. The V gene's germline CDR1 is LGHDT and CDR2 YNNKEL (reference sequence). The J segment lost 5 bases and the V segment lost 2 bases, leaving 6 bases of the junction unmatched. The CDR3 extends over 15 amino acids. CDR3 DNA: TGTGCCAGCAGCCAACCGGCGGGAGGGCCGGAGACCCAGTACTTC. It yields the protein CASSQPAGGPETQYF.

J is TRBJ2-7 and V is TRBV5-4, with D perhaps matching TRBD1 or TRBD2 (5 bases each). V lost 2 bases, J lost 4 bases, and 10 bases lay in between. Germline CDR1 is SGHNT and CDR2 is YYREEE (reference sequence). The CDR3 length is 13 residues. This chain's CDR3 is CASSFSGRYEQYF. CDR3 nucleotide sequence: TGTGCCAGCAGCTTTTCGGGGCGTTACGAGCAGTACTTC.

The rearrangement uses TRBV10-3 and TRBJ2-5, with D perhaps TRBD1 (5 bases). CDR1 and CDR2 from the germline V gene are ENHRY and SYGVKD. The germline V and J ends were trimmed by 7 bases and 1 base, with 10 bases remaining between them. The CDR3 runs to 13 residues. CDR3 sequence (DNA): TGTGCCATCAAGCAGGGTCCCCAAGAGACCCAGTACTTC. Translating it yields CAIKQGPQETQYF.

V is TRBV27 and J is TRBJ2-1; D gene ambiguous. The CDR3 sequence is 14 residues long. V lost 0 bases and J 4 bases, leaving 7 bases between the germline ends. The V gene's germline CDR1 is MNHEY and CDR2 SMNVEV (reference sequence). The CDR3 region has the DNA TGTGCCAGCAGTTTATCTGTGGGTTACAATGAGCAGTTCTTC. Translation: CASSLSVGYNEQFF.

The chain combines TRBV19 with TRBJ2-2; tentatively, D is TRBD1 or TRBD2 (5 bases each). Trimming took off 2 bases at V and 6 bases at J, with 19 bases between the two ends. Looked up from germline, CDR1 is LNHDA and CDR2 is SQIVND (reference sequence). CDR3 length equals 17 residues. CDR3 residues: CASSITGAGMGAGELFF. The CDR3 DNA follows: TGTGCCAGTAGTATAACAGGAGCAGGGATGGGGGCCGGGGAGCTGTTTTTT.

This chain links TRBV9 with TRBJ1-2; D possibly corresponds to TRBD1 (5 bases). V lost 0 bases and J lost 6, with 15 bases in between. Germline lookup yields CDR1 SGDLS and CDR2 YYNGEE. The CDR3 totals 15 residues. CDR3 loop: CASSVELRASDGYTF. For the CDR3, the DNA is TGTGCCAGCAGCGTAGAGCTCAGGGCGTCGGATGGCTACACCTTC.

V usage is TRBV7-9 and J usage is TRBJ1-1, with D tentatively TRBD1 (5 bases). Looked up from germline, CDR1 is SEHNR and CDR2 is FQNEAQ (reference sequence). V was shortened by 5 bases and J by 2 bases, with 12 bases between the two germline ends. This CDR3 comprises 14 residues. CDR3 protein: CASSITGPNTEAFF. The DNA of the CDR3 is TGTGCCAGCAGCATAACGGGACCTAACACTGAAGCTTTCTTT.

The chain employs TRBV28 and TRBJ2-7; possible D gene TRBD2, 5 bases. The CDR3 runs to 14 residues. Germline CDR1 MDHEN, CDR2 SYDVKM. The V gene lost 2 bases and the J gene lost 3 bases, with 11 bases spanning the gap. The CDR3 DNA reads as TGTGCCAGCAGTTTAGGGAGTTTGAACTACGAGCAGTACTTC. Translated: CASSLGSLNYEQYF.

The rearrangement joins TRBV27 to TRBJ2-1; 11 bases are shared with TRBD2. The germline gives CDR1 MNHEY, CDR2 SMNVEV (reference sequence). The J segment lost 4 bases and the V segment lost 3 bases, leaving 8 bases of the junction unmatched. This CDR3 spans 17 amino acids. As DNA, the CDR3 is TGTGCCAGCAGTTTGCTAGCGGGAGGCCGTCGGTACAATGAGCAGTTCTTC. Protein sequence: CASSLLAGGRRYNEQFF.

The rearrangement joins TRBV28 to TRBJ1-2; D unclear. Trimming removed 7 bases from V and 3 bases from J, with 15 bases in between. Germline-derived CDR1 and CDR2 are MDHEN and SYDVKM. The CDR3 extends over 14 amino acids. This CDR3 reads CASTVVAAYYGYTF. CDR3 nucleotide sequence: TGTGCCAGCACCGTAGTGGCCGCGTACTATGGCTACACCTTC.

The chain combines TRBV4-1 with TRBJ2-1, with D hard to call. Germline lookup yields CDR1 MGHRA and CDR2 YSYEKL. V was shortened by 6 bases and J by 5 bases, with 14 bases between the two germline ends. This CDR3 has 14 residues. The DNA of the CDR3 is TGCGCCAGCAGACGGACCGGGCTGAACAATGAGCAGTTCTTC. It codes for CASRRTGLNNEQFF.

The V call is TRBV19, the J call TRBJ2-7; D gene unclear. CDR1 is LNHDA and CDR2 is SQIVND in the germline V gene (reference sequence). Trimming stripped 8 bases from V and 0 bases from J, with 20 bases between. This CDR3 has 16 amino acids. The CDR3 DNA is TGTGCCAGTCAACCCAGAGTGGGCTTGATCTCCTACGAGCAGTACTTC. It translates to CASQPRVGLISYEQYF.

The chain combines TRBV27 with TRBJ2-7, with 9 positions matching TRBD2. Per the germline V gene, CDR1 is MNHEY and CDR2 is SMNVEV (reference sequence). This CDR3 is 15 amino acids long. With V trimmed by 5 bases and J by 0 bases, 5 bases remained unmatched. DNA for the CDR3: TGTGCCAGCAGTCTCGGGACTAGCATCTCCTACGAGCAGTACTTC. This sequence encodes CASSLGTSISYEQYF.

This chain joins TRBV11-2 and TRBJ1-2; 10 bases agree with TRBD1. Per the germline V gene, CDR1 is SGHAT and CDR2 is FQNNGV. The length of the CDR3 is 19 residues. V dropped 1 base and J dropped 2; count of bases not matched to a gene: 13. CDR3 residues: CASSLGPGQGILGNYGYTF. The CDR3 bases are TGTGCCAGCAGCTTAGGCCCGGGACAGGGGATTTTAGGAAACTATGGCTACACCTTC.

CDR3 bases: TGTGCCAGCAGTCCTCCCCGACAGGGGCCCCACGAGCAGTACTTC. Amino acids: CASSPPRQGPHEQYF. The rearrangement uses TRBV28 and TRBJ2-7, with 8 bases that match TRBD1. The J segment lost 5 bases and the V segment lost 5 bases, leaving 11 bases of the junction unmatched. Germline CDR1 and CDR2: MDHEN and SYDVKM. This CDR3 region has 15 residues.

The gene calls are TRBV11-2 and TRBJ2-3; TRBD2 aligns across 11 bases. The length of the CDR3 is 17 residues. Germline V lookup: CDR1 SGHAT, CDR2 FQNNGV. V lost 5 bases and J lost 2; bases outside the gene matches: 9. The CDR3 coding sequence is TGTGCCAGCAGCGTGGGGGCTAGCGGGAGGTACACAGATACGCAGTATTTT. Encoded protein: CASSVGASGRYTDTQYF.

The chain joins TRBV18 to TRBJ1-3; no clear D. The CDR3 has 14 amino acids. CDR1 KGHSH and CDR2 LQKENI come from the germline V gene. Trimming took 3 bases from V and 4 from J, leaving 10 bases between them. CDR3 coding DNA: TGTGCCAGCTCACCGACGGCTCCGGGAAACACCATATATTTT. It encodes CASSPTAPGNTIYF.

This chain connects TRBV7-2 to TRBJ2-3; TRBD1 agrees at 8 bases. The CDR3 is made up of 13 amino acids. Germline V gives CDR1 SGHTA, CDR2 FQGNSA. J gave up 10 bases and V 5 bases, and 8 bases lay outside the gene matches. The CDR3 DNA sequence: TGTGCCAGCAGCCCGCTGGCAGGGGGCGCGCAGTATTTT. It codes for CASSPLAGGAQYF.

The chain links TRBV27 to TRBJ1-5, with 8 bases that match TRBD1. Germline CDR1 is MNHEY and CDR2 is SMNVEV (reference sequence). The CDR3 sequence is 19 residues long. V lost 2 bases, J lost 0 bases, and 12 bases stayed unmatched. The CDR3 nucleotides are TGTGCCAGCAGTTTACGACCGGGACAGGCTAGGAATAGCAATCAGCCCCAGCATTTT. Translated: CASSLRPGQARNSNQPQHF.

The genes are TRBV4-3 and TRBJ2-3; TRBD1 is a possible D gene (6 bases). The germline gives CDR1 LGHNA, CDR2 YSLEER. This CDR3 is built from 14 residues. Trimming stripped 1 base from V and 5 bases from J, with 10 bases between. DNA for the CDR3: TGCGCCAGCAGCCAAGGCCAGGGGCTAGATACGCAGTATTTT. It translates to CASSQGQGLDTQYF.

V is TRBV5-6 and J is TRBJ2-1; TRBD2 agrees at 8 bases. V gave up 0 bases and J gave up 5 bases; unmatched junction bases: 4. The CDR3 has 15 residues. The germline gives CDR1 SGHDT, CDR2 YYEEEE. This CDR3 is CASSLVVGRDNEQFF. CDR3 coding DNA: TGTGCCAGCAGCTTGGTCGTCGGGAGGGACAATGAGCAGTTCTTC.